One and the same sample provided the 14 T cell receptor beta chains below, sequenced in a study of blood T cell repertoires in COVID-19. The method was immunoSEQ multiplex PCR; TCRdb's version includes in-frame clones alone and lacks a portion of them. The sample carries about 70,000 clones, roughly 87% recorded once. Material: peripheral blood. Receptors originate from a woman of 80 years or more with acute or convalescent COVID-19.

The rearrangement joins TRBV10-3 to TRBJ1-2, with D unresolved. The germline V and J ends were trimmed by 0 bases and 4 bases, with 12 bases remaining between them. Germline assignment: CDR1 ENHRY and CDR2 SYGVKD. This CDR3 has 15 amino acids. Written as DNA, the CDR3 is TGTGCCATCAGTGAGTCGAATACGGGAAGCTATGGCTACACCTTC. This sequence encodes CAISESNTGSYGYTF.

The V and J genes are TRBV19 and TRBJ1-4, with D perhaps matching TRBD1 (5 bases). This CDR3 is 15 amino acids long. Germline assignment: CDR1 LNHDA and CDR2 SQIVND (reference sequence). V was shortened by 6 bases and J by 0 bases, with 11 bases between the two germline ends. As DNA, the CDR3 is TGTGCCAGTAGCAAGGGACTTGCAACTAATGAAAAACTGTTTTTT. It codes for CASSKGLATNEKLFF. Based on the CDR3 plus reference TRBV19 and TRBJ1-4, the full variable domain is DGGITQSPKYLFRKEGQNVTLSCEQNLNHDAMYWYRQDPGQGLRLIYYSQIVNDFQKGDIAEGYSVSREKKESFPLTVTSAQKNPTAFYLCASSKGLATNEKLFFGSGTQLSVL.

The CDR3 reads CASSLKEGTEQYF. As DNA, the CDR3 is TGTGCCAGCAGCTTAAAGGAGGGAACCGAGCAGTACTTC. The chain joins TRBV3-1 (or the pseudogene TRBV3-2) to TRBJ2-7; D might be TRBD2 (6 bases). The CDR3 extends over 13 amino acids. V gave up 5 bases and J gave up 6 bases, with 14 bases separating them. The germline V gene has CDR1 LGHDT and CDR2 YNNKEL (reference sequence).

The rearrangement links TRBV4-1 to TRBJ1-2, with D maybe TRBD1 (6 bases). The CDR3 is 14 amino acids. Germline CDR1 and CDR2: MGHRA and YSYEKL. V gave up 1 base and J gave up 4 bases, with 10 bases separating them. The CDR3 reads CASSQGGGTYGYTF. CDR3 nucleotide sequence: TGCGCCAGCAGCCAAGGAGGGGGTACCTATGGCTACACCTTC.

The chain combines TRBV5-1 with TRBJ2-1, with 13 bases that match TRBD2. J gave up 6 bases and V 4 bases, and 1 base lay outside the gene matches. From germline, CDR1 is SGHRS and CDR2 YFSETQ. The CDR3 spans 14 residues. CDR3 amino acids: CASSRLAGGNEQFF. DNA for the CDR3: TGCGCCAGCAGCAGACTAGCGGGGGGCAATGAGCAGTTCTTC. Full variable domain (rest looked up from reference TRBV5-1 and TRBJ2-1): KAGVTQTPRYLIKTRGQQVTLSCSPISGHRSVSWYQQTPGQGLQFLFEYFSETQRNKGNFPGRFSGRQFSNSRSEMNVSTLELGDSALYLCASSRLAGGNEQFFGPGTRLTVL.

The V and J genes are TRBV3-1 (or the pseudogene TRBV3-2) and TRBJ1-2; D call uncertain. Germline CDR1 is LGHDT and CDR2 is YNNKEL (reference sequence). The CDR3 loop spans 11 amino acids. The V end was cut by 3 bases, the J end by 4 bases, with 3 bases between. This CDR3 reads CASSQAYGYTF. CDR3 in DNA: TGTGCCAGCAGCCAGGCCTATGGCTACACCTTC.

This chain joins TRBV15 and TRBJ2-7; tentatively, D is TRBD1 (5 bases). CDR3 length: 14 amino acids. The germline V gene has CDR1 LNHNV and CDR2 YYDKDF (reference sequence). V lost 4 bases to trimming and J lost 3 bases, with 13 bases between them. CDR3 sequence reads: CATSKGAGRYEQYF. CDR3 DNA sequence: TGTGCCACCAGCAAAGGAGCAGGGCGCTACGAGCAGTACTTC.

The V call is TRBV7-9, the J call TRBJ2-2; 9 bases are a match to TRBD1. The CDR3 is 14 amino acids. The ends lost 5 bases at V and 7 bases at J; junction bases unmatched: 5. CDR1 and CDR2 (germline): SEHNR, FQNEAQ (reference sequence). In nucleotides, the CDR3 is TGTGCCAGCAGCAAACAGGGGGCAGGCGGGGAGCTGTTTTTT. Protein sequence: CASSKQGAGGELFF.

The CDR3 region has the DNA TGTGCCTCCCTTCGGGGGAACAATCAGCCCCAGCATTTT. Translation gives CASLRGNNQPQHF. This rearrangement joins TRBV6-5 to TRBJ1-5, with TRBD1 as a possible D gene (5 bases). The ends were cut back, 11 bases at V and 3 bases at J, with 14 bases in the middle. Germline V CDR1 and CDR2: MNHEY, SVGAGI. The CDR3 is made up of 13 amino acids.

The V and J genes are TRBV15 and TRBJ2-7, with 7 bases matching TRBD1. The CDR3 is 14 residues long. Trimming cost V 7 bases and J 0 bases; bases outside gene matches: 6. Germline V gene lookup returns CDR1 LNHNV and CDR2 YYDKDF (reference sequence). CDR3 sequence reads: CATKLQGSSYEQYF. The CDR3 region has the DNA TGTGCCACCAAACTACAGGGGAGCTCCTACGAGCAGTACTTC.

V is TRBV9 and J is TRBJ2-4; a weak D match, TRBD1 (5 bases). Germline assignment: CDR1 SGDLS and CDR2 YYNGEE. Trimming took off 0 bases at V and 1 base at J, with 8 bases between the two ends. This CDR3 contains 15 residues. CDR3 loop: CASSVADSAKNIQYF. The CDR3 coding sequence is TGTGCCAGCAGCGTAGCTGACAGTGCCAAAAACATTCAGTACTTC.

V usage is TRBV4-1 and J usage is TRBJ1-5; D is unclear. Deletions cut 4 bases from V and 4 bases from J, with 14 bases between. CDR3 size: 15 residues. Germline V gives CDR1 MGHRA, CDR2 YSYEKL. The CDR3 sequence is CASSPARQFNQPQHF. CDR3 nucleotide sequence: TGCGCCAGCAGCCCAGCGAGGCAGTTTAATCAGCCCCAGCATTTT.

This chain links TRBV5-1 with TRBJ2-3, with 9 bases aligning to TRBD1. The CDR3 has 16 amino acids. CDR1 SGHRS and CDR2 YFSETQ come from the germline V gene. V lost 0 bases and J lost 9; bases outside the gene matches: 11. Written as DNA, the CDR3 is TGCGCCAGCAGCTTGGAATCGGCCGGGACAGGGATCACGCAGTATTTT. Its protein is CASSLESAGTGITQYF.

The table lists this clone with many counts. This chain's CDR3 is CAMTSGSGTGELFF. CDR3 DNA sequence: TGTGCCATGACTAGCGGCTCGGGCACCGGGGAGCTGTTTTTT. The chain uses TRBV7-9 and TRBJ2-2; 9 nucleotides align to TRBD2. V lost 10 bases and J lost 4; bases outside the gene matches: 7. The CDR3 consists of 14 residues. Germline V gene data show CDR1 as SEHNR and CDR2 as FQNEAQ (reference sequence).